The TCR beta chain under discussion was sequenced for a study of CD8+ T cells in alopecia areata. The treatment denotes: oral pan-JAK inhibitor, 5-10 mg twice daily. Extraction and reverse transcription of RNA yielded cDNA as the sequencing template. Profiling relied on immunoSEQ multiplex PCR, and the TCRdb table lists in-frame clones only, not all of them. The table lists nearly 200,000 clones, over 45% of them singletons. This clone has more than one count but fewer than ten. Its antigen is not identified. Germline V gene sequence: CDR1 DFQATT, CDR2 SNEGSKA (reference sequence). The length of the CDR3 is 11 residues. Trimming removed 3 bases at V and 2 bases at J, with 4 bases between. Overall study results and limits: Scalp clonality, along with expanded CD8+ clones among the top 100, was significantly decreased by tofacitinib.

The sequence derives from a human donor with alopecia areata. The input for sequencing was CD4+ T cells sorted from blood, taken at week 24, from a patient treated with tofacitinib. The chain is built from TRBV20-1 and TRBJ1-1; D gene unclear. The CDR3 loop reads CSARGNTEAFF. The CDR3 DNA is TGCAGTGCTAGGGGTAACACTGAAGCTTTCTTT.